The 25 T cell receptor beta chains in this list originate from one sample, sequenced in a study of OX40 agonist ivuxolimab in advanced cancers. Some clones are missing from TCRdb's copy, which holds only in-frame ones; the method was immunoSEQ multiplex PCR. The data contain about 55,000 clones, roughly three quarters of them singletons. The source material was CD4+ or CD8+ T cells sorted from blood, sampled in a trial of the OX40 agonist ivuxolimab. The origin of the receptors is an adult with an advanced solid tumor such as melanoma, head and neck, liver or kidney cancer.

DNA for the CDR3: TGCGCCAGCAGTCCAATTTCCACTACCTACAATGAGCAGTTCTTC. It specifies CASSPISTTYNEQFF. This chain connects TRBV5-1 to TRBJ2-1; D unclear. Germline V lookup: CDR1 SGHRS, CDR2 YFSETQ. The CDR3 contains 15 residues. Trimming removed 5 bases from V and 2 bases from J, with 14 bases in between.

This chain connects TRBV7-2 to TRBJ1-5; 7 nucleotides line up with TRBD1. Per the germline V gene, CDR1 is SGHTA and CDR2 is FQGNSA. Germline trimming cut 1 base from V and 3 bases from J; bases unmatched to any gene: 3. The CDR3 sequence is 15 residues long. The CDR3 sequence is CASSLEGTVNQPQHF. The DNA for the CDR3 is TGTGCCAGCAGCTTAGAGGGGACAGTCAATCAGCCCCAGCATTTT.

This rearrangement joins TRBV5-8 to TRBJ2-5, with no clear D. Germline CDR1 SGHTS, CDR2 YDEGEE. This CDR3 spans 13 amino acids. Trimming removed 0 bases from V and 4 bases from J, with 7 bases in between. The CDR3 bases are TGTGCCAGCAGCTTGGTAGCTCCAGAGACCCAGTACTTC. Amino acids: CASSLVAPETQYF.

The genes are TRBV7-3 and TRBJ1-2; D is unclear. In germline, CDR1 is SGHTA, CDR2 FQGTGA. The CDR3 has 12 amino acids. V gave up 2 bases and J gave up 5 bases, with 6 bases separating them. The CDR3 bases are TGTGCCAGCAGCTTAGACCAATATGGCTACACCTTC. Its translation: CASSLDQYGYTF.

This chain links TRBV4-2 with TRBJ2-1; 11 bases fit TRBD2. V shed 1 base, J shed 8 bases, and the junction held 7 bases outside the gene matches. The CDR3 totals 16 residues. From germline, CDR1 is LGHNA and CDR2 YNFKEQ. CDR3 amino acids: CASSQGGLAGGYEQFF. The CDR3 DNA follows: TGTGCCAGCAGCCAAGGTGGTCTAGCGGGAGGCTATGAGCAGTTCTTC.

The chain recombines TRBV11-2 with TRBJ1-1, with D unresolved. The ends were cut back, 5 bases at V and 0 bases at J, with 13 bases in the middle. The CDR3 loop spans 15 amino acids. The germline V gene has CDR1 SGHAT and CDR2 FQNNGV. For the CDR3, the DNA is TGTGCCAGCAGCCTCTCAGGCGTTATGAACACTGAAGCTTTCTTT. The encoded protein is CASSLSGVMNTEAFF.

This CDR3 is CASSHTFNNVPGELFF. The CDR3, as DNA: TGTGCCAGCAGCCACACTTTTAATAACGTCCCCGGGGAGCTGTTTTTT. The rearrangement uses TRBV7-9 and TRBJ2-2; D not certain. Trimming removed 5 bases at V and 6 bases at J, with 19 bases between. This CDR3 is 16 amino acids long. Germline CDR1 and CDR2: SEHNR and FQNEAQ (reference sequence).

The V call is TRBV6-5, the J call TRBJ2-1, with TRBD1 identical over 10 bases. Germline V lookup: CDR1 MNHEY, CDR2 SVGAGI. V dropped 2 bases and J dropped 3; count of bases not matched to a gene: 4. The CDR3 is 16 amino acids. CDR3 DNA sequence: TGTGCCAGCAGTTACGTCCGGGACAGGGGCTACAATGAGCAGTTCTTC. Amino acid sequence: CASSYVRDRGYNEQFF.

V gene TRBV4-1 combines with J gene TRBJ1-1; 9 nucleotides align to TRBD1. V shed 3 bases, J shed 4 bases, and the junction held 6 bases outside the gene matches. The CDR3 is 15 residues long. Germline V lookup: CDR1 MGHRA, CDR2 YSYEKL. CDR3 coding DNA: TGCGCCAGCAGCCACGCCGTGGACAGGGGCACTGAAGCTTTCTTT. Translating it yields CASSHAVDRGTEAFF.

The V gene is TRBV18, the J gene TRBJ2-5, with a weak D call TRBD2 (5 bases). The germline gives CDR1 KGHSH, CDR2 LQKENI. The CDR3 runs 15 residues. V shed 3 bases and J shed 8 bases, with 19 bases lying between them. The CDR3 protein is CASSPREGPVPTQYF. DNA for the CDR3: TGTGCCAGCTCACCCCGAGAGGGCCCCGTACCAACCCAGTACTTC.

The table lists this clone with a few counts. The chain is built from TRBV11-2 and TRBJ1-2; D is ambiguous. V was cut by 0 bases and J by 4 bases, with 6 bases left in between. Germline V gene lookup returns CDR1 SGHAT and CDR2 FQNNGV. The CDR3 is 13 residues long. The CDR3: CASSLDGVYGYTF. CDR3 coding DNA: TGTGCCAGCAGCTTAGACGGGGTCTATGGCTACACCTTC.

A single count supports this clone. The chain uses TRBV11-2 and TRBJ2-7; no firm D call. V lost 0 bases to trimming and J lost 8 bases, with 14 bases between them. Germline-derived CDR1 and CDR2 are SGHAT and FQNNGV. This CDR3 comprises 14 residues. For the CDR3, the DNA is TGTGCCAGCAGCTTAGATCAGAGTACTACGAAGCAGTACTTC. Translating it yields CASSLDQSTTKQYF.

V is TRBV30 and J is TRBJ2-3, with no clear D. The CDR3 has 12 residues. V shed 3 bases and J shed 4 bases, with 8 bases lying between them. Germline-derived CDR1 and CDR2 are GTSNPN and SVGIG (reference sequence). The chain's CDR3 is CAWRKLADTQYF. CDR3 DNA: TGTGCCTGGAGGAAATTAGCAGATACGCAGTATTTT.

The chain couples TRBV6-5 to TRBJ1-3, with 10 bases lining up with TRBD1. Germline CDR1 and CDR2: MNHEY and SVGAGI. The CDR3 has 14 amino acids. Trimming at V came to 6 bases and at J to 6 bases, leaving 5 bases not matched to a gene. CDR3 protein: CASRRQGAENTIYF. As DNA, the CDR3 is TGTGCCAGCAGACGACAGGGGGCGGAAAACACCATATATTTT.

This rearrangement joins TRBV11-2 to TRBJ1-1; no reliable D call. CDR1 is SGHAT, CDR2 FQNNGV, per germline. CDR3 length equals 14 residues. The V end was cut by 4 bases, the J end by 9 bases, with 18 bases between. As DNA, the CDR3 is TGTGCCAGCAGCTCGCCCGGGCAGGTGATTAAAGCTTTCTTT. It yields the protein CASSSPGQVIKAFF.

The chain uses TRBV6-5 and TRBJ2-1, with 8 bases matching TRBD2. V shed 2 bases and J 6 bases; nucleotides not matched to a gene: 6. The CDR3 runs to 15 residues. CDR1 MNHEY and CDR2 SVGAGI come from the germline V gene. Here the CDR3 reads CASSYRSGGRNEQFF. In DNA, the CDR3 is TGTGCCAGCAGTTACCGGAGCGGGGGCCGCAATGAGCAGTTCTTC.

The V call is TRBV7-2, the J call TRBJ2-5; D uncertain. The CDR3 contains 15 residues. Per germline, CDR1 SGHTA and CDR2 FQGNSA. Trimming took 0 bases from V and 5 from J, leaving 13 bases between them. CDR3 sequence: CASSLALGDGETQYF. For the CDR3, the DNA is TGTGCCAGCAGCTTAGCGCTAGGAGACGGGGAGACCCAGTACTTC. Using reference TRBV7-2 and TRBJ2-5 for the parts outside the CDR3, the full variable domain is GAGVSQSPSNKVTEKGKDVELRCDPISGHTALYWYRQSLGQGLEFLIYFQGNSAPDKSGLPSDRFSAERTGGSVSTLTIQRTQQEDSAVYLCASSLALGDGETQYFGPGTRLLVL.

This chain connects TRBV5-6 to TRBJ1-5; 9 nucleotides line up with TRBD1. The ends lost 1 base at V and 5 bases at J; junction bases unmatched: 1. CDR3 length: 14 amino acids. Germline CDR1 is SGHDT and CDR2 is YYEEEE. Here the CDR3 reads CASSLTGGHQPQHF. The CDR3 nucleotides read TGTGCCAGCAGCTTGACAGGGGGCCATCAGCCCCAGCATTTT.

This clone was counted once. This chain uses TRBV5-1 with TRBJ2-7; 7 bases map to TRBD1. Germline CDR1 reads SGHRS; CDR2 reads YFSETQ. The V gene end was trimmed by 0 bases and the J gene end by 5 bases; junction bases not matched to a gene: 5. CDR3 length: 14 residues. CDR3 DNA: TGCGCCAGCAGCTTGGTACAGGGGATTAACGAGCAGTACTTC. Residues: CASSLVQGINEQYF.

The gene calls are TRBV27 and TRBJ1-1, with TRBD1 matching 8 bases. The germline gives CDR1 MNHEY, CDR2 SMNVEV (reference sequence). This CDR3 is built from 14 residues. V was pared by 8 bases and J by 6 bases, with 11 bases of the junction left unmatched. CDR3 loop: CASFRPGGISEAFF. Here the CDR3 DNA reads TGTGCCAGCTTCCGCCCAGGGGGCATTTCTGAAGCTTTCTTT.

V gene TRBV25-1 combines with J gene TRBJ1-2; maybe TRBD1 (6 bases). Germline loops: CDR1 MGHDK, CDR2 SYGVNS. The germline V and J ends were trimmed by 1 base and 5 bases, with 11 bases remaining between them. The CDR3 is made up of 14 amino acids. The CDR3 is CASSEWGQGYGYTF. The CDR3 region has the DNA TGTGCCAGCAGTGAATGGGGTCAGGGGTATGGCTACACCTTC.

J is TRBJ1-6 and V is TRBV2; D might be TRBD1 (5 bases). The CDR3 spans 15 residues. The V end was cut by 7 bases, the J end by 7 bases, with 17 bases between. The germline V gene has CDR1 SNHLY and CDR2 FYNNEI. The CDR3 is CASIIGEQANSPLHF. The CDR3 coding sequence is TGTGCCAGCATTATAGGGGAACAGGCCAATTCACCCCTCCACTTT.

This chain joins TRBV15 and TRBJ1-2; D is ambiguous. CDR1 and CDR2 (germline): LNHNV, YYDKDF (reference sequence). This CDR3 has 14 amino acids. The ends were cut back, 3 bases at V and 0 bases at J, with 8 bases in the middle. The CDR3 protein is CATSSGGANYGYTF. In DNA, the CDR3 is TGTGCCACCAGCAGCGGTGGGGCTAACTATGGCTACACCTTC.

The gene calls are TRBV4-1 and TRBJ1-3; D is uncertain. The germline V gene encodes CDR1 MGHRA and CDR2 YSYEKL. This CDR3 is built from 14 residues. Trimming pared 1 base from V and 4 bases from J, leaving 8 bases between. The CDR3 loop is CASSQVRVGNTIYF. The CDR3 nucleotides are TGCGCCAGCAGCCAAGTGAGGGTCGGAAACACCATATATTTT.

CDR3 amino acids: CASSLWGSGRAGAEAFF. The CDR3 DNA reads as TGTGCCAGCAGCTTATGGGGTAGTGGGAGGGCGGGCGCTGAAGCTTTCTTT. This chain connects TRBV7-3 to TRBJ1-1; D is uncertain. Germline V gene lookup returns CDR1 SGHTA and CDR2 FQGTGA. The length of the CDR3 is 17 residues. Trimming took off 2 bases at V and 6 bases at J, with 22 bases between the two ends. Full variable domain (rest looked up from reference TRBV7-3 and TRBJ1-1): GAGVSQTPSNKVTEKGKYVELRCDPISGHTALYWYRQSLGQGPEFLIYFQGTGAADDSGLPNDRFFAVRPEGSVSTLKIQRTERGDSAVYLCASSLWGSGRAGAEAFFGQGTRLTVV.